What follows is one T cell receptor (beta chain) and its context. The data were taken from a study of shared clonotypes between healthy human individuals. Across the study: Used for every donor were three CD4 naive, three CD4 memory, two CD8 naive and one CD8 memory plate.

The table came from immunoSEQ multiplex PCR; TCRdb's copy has only in-frame clones and leaves some out. The table has millions of clones, 85% to 95% seen once; the top ten hold roughly 0.36%. CDR3 length: 14 amino acids. Trimming shortened V by 3 bases and J by 7 bases, and 13 bases separated the two germline ends. CDR1 SEHNR and CDR2 FQNEAQ come from the germline V gene (reference sequence). The sequencing input was naive CD4+ T cells from PBMCs. Stated subset: CD45RA+ positively selected. The sequence derives from a young man in good health. Some clones in this sample may be carry-over from other donors' samples. V and J are TRBV7-9 and TRBJ2-1; D call uncertain. The CDR3 reads CASSFSGPGNEQFF. The CDR3 bases are TGTGCCAGCAGCTTTAGTGGACCCGGGAATGAGCAGTTCTTC.